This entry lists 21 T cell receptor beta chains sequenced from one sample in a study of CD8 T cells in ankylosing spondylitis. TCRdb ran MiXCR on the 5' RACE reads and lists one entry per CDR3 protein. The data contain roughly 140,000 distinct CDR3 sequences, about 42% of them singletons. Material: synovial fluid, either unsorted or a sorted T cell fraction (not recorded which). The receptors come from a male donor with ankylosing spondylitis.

CDR3 bases: TGCAGCGTTTTGTGCCGAAGCTCCTACAATGAGCAGTTCTTC. This sequence encodes CSVLCRSSYNEQFF. The chain couples TRBV29-1 to TRBJ2-1; D ambiguous. V lost 5 bases and J lost 0, with 11 bases in between. The germline V gene encodes CDR1 SQVTM and CDR2 ANQGSEA. CDR3 size: 14 residues.

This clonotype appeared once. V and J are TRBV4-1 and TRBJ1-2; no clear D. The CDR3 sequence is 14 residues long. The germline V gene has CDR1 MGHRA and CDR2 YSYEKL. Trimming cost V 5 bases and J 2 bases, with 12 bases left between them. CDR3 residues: CASSYGRPNYGYTF. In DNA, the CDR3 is TGCGCCAGCAGCTACGGACGACCCAACTATGGCTACACCTTC.

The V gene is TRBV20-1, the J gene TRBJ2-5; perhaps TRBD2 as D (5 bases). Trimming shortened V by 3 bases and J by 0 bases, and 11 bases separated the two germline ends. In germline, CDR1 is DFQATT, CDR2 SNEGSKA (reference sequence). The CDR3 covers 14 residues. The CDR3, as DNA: TGCAGTGCTAGGAAACTAGACTACCAAGAGACCCAGTACTTC. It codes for CSARKLDYQETQYF.

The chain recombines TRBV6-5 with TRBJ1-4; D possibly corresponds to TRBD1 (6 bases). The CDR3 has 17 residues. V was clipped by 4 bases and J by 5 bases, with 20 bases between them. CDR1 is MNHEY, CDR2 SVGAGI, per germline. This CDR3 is CASSSTPDSGQNEKLFF. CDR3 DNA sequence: TGTGCCAGCAGTTCGACACCGGACAGCGGCCAGAATGAAAAACTGTTTTTT.

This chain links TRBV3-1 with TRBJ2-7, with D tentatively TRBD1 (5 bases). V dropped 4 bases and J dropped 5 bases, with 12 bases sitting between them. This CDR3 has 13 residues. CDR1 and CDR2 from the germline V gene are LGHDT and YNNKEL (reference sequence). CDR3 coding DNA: TGTGCCAGCAGCCCTCTTTGGGGCCACGAGCAGTACTTC. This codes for CASSPLWGHEQYF.

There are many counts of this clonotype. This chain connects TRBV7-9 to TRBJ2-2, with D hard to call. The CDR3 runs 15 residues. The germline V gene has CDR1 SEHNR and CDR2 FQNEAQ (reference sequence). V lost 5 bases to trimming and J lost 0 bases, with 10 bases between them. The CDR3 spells CASSPSFSNTGELFF. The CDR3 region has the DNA TGTGCCAGCAGCCCCTCCTTCTCGAACACCGGGGAGCTGTTTTTT.

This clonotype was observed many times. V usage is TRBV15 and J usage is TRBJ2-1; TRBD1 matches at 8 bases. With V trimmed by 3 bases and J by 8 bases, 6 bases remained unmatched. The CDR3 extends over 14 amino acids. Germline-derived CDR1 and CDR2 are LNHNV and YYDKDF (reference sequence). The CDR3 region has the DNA TGTGCCACCAGCAGCCACAGGACAGGGTATGAGCAGTTCTTC. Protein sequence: CATSSHRTGYEQFF.

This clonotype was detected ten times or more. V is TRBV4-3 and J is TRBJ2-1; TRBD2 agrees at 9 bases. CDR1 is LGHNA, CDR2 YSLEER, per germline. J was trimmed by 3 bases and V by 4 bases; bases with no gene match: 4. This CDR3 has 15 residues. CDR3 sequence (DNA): TGCGCCAGCAGCCTCTTAGCGGGAGACTACAATGAGCAGTTCTTC. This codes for CASSLLAGDYNEQFF.

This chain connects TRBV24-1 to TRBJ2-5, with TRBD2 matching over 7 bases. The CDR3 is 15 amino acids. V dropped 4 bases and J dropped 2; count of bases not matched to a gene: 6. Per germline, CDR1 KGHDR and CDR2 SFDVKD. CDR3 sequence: CATSEAGGRQETQYF. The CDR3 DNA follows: TGTGCCACCAGTGAGGCCGGGGGGAGGCAAGAGACCCAGTACTTC.

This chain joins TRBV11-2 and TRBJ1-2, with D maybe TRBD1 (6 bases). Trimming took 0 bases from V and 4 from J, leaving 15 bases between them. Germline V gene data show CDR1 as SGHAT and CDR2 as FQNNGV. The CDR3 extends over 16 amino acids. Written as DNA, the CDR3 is TGTGCCAGCAGCTTAGAGCCTCCAGGGGTTCCCTATGGCTACACCTTC. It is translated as CASSLEPPGVPYGYTF.

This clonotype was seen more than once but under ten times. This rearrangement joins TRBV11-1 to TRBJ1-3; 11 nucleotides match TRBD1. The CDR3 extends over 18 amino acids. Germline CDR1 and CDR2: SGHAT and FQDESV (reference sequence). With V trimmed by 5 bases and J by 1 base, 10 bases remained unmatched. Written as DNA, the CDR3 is TGTGCCAGCAGCCCCAGACCCGGACAGGGGGCGTCTGGAAACACCATATATTTT. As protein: CASSPRPGQGASGNTIYF.

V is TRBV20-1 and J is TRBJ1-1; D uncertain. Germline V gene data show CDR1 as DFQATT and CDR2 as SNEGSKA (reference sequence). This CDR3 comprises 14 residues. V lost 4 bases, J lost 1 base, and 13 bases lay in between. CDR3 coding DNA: TGCAGTGCTAAAAAGGGTTGGGGGAACACTGAAGCTTTCTTT. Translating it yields CSAKKGWGNTEAFF.

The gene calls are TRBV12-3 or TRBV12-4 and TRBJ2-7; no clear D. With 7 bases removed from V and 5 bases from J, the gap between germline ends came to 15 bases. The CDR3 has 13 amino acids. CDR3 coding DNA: TGTGCCAGCAATAGACAATTTTCGGACGAGCAGTACTTC. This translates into CASNRQFSDEQYF.

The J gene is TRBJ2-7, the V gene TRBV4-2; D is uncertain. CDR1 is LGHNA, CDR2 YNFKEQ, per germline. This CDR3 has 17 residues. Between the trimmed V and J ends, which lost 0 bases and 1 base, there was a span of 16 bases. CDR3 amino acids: CASSQDPFSGGSYEQYF. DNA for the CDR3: TGTGCCAGCAGCCAAGATCCCTTTTCGGGTGGGTCCTACGAGCAGTACTTC.

DNA for the CDR3: TGTGCCAGCAGTAATGGACAGCGCGGCTACACCTTC. Translated, it gives CASSNGQRGYTF. This chain connects TRBV12-3 or TRBV12-4 to TRBJ1-2; TRBD1 might be the D (6 bases). The CDR3 contains 12 residues. V was pared by 5 bases and J by 8 bases, with 12 bases between.

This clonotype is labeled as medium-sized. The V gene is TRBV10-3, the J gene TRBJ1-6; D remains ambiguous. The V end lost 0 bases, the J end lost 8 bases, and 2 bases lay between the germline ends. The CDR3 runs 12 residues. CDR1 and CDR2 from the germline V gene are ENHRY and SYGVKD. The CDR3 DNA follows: TGTGCCATCAGTGAGTCCGATTCACCCCTCCACTTT. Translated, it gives CAISESDSPLHF.

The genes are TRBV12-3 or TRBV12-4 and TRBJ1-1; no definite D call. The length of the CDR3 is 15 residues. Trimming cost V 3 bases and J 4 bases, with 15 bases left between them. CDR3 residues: CASSFFPGLSTEAFF. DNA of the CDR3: TGTGCCAGCAGTTTTTTCCCCGGGTTGAGCACTGAAGCTTTCTTT.

CDR3 residues: CSATRLGLGVSTDTQYF. For the CDR3, the DNA is TGCAGTGCTACCCGCTTAGGACTAGGTGTGAGCACAGATACGCAGTATTTT. The rearrangement joins TRBV20-1 to TRBJ2-3; TRBD2 agrees at 7 bases. CDR3 length equals 17 residues. V was pared by 4 bases and J by 0 bases, with 13 bases of the junction left unmatched. The germline gives CDR1 DFQATT, CDR2 SNEGSKA (reference sequence).

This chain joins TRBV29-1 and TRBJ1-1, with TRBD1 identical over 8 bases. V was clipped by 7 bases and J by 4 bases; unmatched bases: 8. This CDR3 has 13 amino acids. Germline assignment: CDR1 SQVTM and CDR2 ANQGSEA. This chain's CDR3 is CSEQTGDGTEAFF. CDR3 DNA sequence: TGCAGCGAGCAGACAGGGGATGGCACTGAAGCTTTCTTT.

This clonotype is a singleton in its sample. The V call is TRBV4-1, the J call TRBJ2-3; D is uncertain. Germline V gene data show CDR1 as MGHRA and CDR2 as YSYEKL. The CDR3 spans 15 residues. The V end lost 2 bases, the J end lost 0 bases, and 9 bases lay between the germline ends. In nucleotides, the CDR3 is TGCGCCAGCAGCCAACTCGGGCTTAGCACAGATACGCAGTATTTT. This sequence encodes CASSQLGLSTDTQYF.

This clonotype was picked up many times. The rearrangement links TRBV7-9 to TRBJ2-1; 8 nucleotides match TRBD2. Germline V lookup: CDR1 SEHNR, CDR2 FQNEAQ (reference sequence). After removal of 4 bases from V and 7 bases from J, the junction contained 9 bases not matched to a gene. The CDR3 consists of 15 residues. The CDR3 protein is CASSSRGTSVNEQFF. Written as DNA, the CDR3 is TGTGCCAGCAGCTCTAGGGGGACTAGTGTGAATGAGCAGTTCTTC.